This T cell receptor (beta chain) stems from a study of T-cell memory formation after mild COVID-19 (dated by TCRdb to the early 2020s). With respect to the entire study: TCR sequence clusters from the two donors were largely donor specific. T-cell clones expanding and contracting after mild COVID-19 in two donors were tracked by longitudinal TCRalpha and TCRbeta repertoire sequencing. The cohort comprised two young, previously healthy adult volunteers, one female and one male.

CDR1 LNHDA and CDR2 SQIVND are derived from the germline V gene (reference sequence). The junction shows trimming of 8 bases on V and 0 bases on J, and the gene matches do not reach 9 bases of it. The CDR3 numbers 15 residues from cysteine through phenylalanine. Only the CDR3 region is kept as DNA, spanning 45 bases read in frame from base 1. PBMCs were isolated by Ficoll-Paque density gradient centrifugation. As for this clonotype: The target of this receptor is not known. Within one base of it there is no much larger clone, and no base qualities were kept.

The sequencing machine was an Illumina NovaSeq 6000. TCRalpha and TCRbeta cDNA libraries were constructed by 5'RACE with constant-segment primers, with sample barcodes and unique molecular identifiers being introduced. RNA was extracted from every sample with Trizol reagent. Library amplification was performed in two PCR steps, and a second sample barcode and Illumina TruSeq adapters were introduced in the second step. Sequencing of the libraries was done on an Illumina NovaSeq, producing 2 x 150 bp paired-end reads. The authors' pipeline ran thus. The reads were demultiplexed and collapsed into UMI-guided consensus sequences using migec v1.2.7. Using mixcr v2.1.11, UMI consensuses were aligned to TRA and TRB V and J templates and then assembled into clonotypes. Expanded or contracted clonotypes were those called significant by both edgeR and NoisET, with noise models trained on biological replicates. For edgeR calls, a false discovery rate-adjusted p below 0.01 and a log2 fold-change threshold of 1 were applied. As an exploratory analysis of dynamics, PCA with hierarchical clustering was applied to max-normalized trajectories of the 1000 most abundant clonotypes. Each responding clone was given a CD4 or CD8 phenotype based on the CD4+ and CD8+ repertoires, which had been sequenced separately. In TCRdb, the public reads were trimmed at Q25 with fastp and aligned with MiXCR, with productive beta chains retained. Each entry is one CDR3 protein sequence, shown with its most common DNA and genes. The V and J calls and clone size are TCRdb's, not the authors'. This sample is represented by about 180,000 distinct CDR3 sequences; around 18% of them were singletons. 3.9% of the sample comes from the top ten.

Summary of the overall study and its limitations: Clones that contracted from day 15 to 85 showed balanced CD4/CD8 phenotypes, whereas a second wave of clones that expanded from day 15 to 37 leaned towards CD4+. Only two mild cases were covered by the study, and larger cohorts that include severe cases with pre-infection samples were considered necessary. The detection of some responding clones in pre-infection memory suggests that pre-existing cross-reactive memory T cells joined the SARS-CoV-2 response. SARS-CoV-2 specificity of the second-wave clones peaking on day 37 was not confirmed. Contracting CD4+ clones appeared mostly in the CM and EM memory subsets, whereas CD8+ clones were enriched in EMRA.

This clonotype was sampled from a man between 18 and 35 years old who had mild COVID-19 (a few samples of this study predate the infection). The sample titles of this study are shuffled in the database, so cell type and time point are left out; the donor was told from shared clones. Recombination connected TRBV19 to TRBJ2-7, with 8 middle bases fitting TRBD1. Source material: PBMCs or a T cell subset sorted from them (not recorded which). The CDR3 has the sequence CASGIRQGSSYEQYF. The sequence in DNA is TGTGCCAGTGGAATTCGACAGGGGAGCTCCTACGAGCAGTACTTC.